The present entry profiles one TCR beta chain with its context. Antigen specificity is unknown. A much larger clone is a single base away; this may be a read error. The entry originates in a study of neurological immune-mediated disorders. Study as a whole: Secondary progressive cases numbered 3 among the roughly 35 multiple sclerosis patients, while the other 31 were relapsing-remitting. Study results and caveats: HTLV-1-associated myelopathy had the most TCR clonal expansion, and multiple sclerosis had the least, less than healthy controls. No CDR3 amino acid sequences recurred among expanded clones across subjects, suggesting private repertoires in all groups.

cDNA synthesis was performed by 5'RACE with 10-nucleotide random UMIs. One entry per CDR3 protein results from TCRdb running MiXCR on the 5' RACE reads. In the table there are about 74,000 distinct CDR3 sequences, around 5% of which are singletons. Germline assignment: CDR1 MNHNS and CDR2 SASEGT. The CDR3 spans 16 residues. The TCR originated in a man between 18 and 35 years old with multiple sclerosis. Source material: PBMCs. The V call is TRBV6-1, the J call TRBJ2-4; D may match TRBD1 or TRBD2 (5 bases each). This CDR3 is CASSEWAGLAKKIQYF. The CDR3 bases are TGTGCCAGCAGTGAATGGGCAGGGCTAGCCAAAAAAATTCAGTACTTC.